These T cell receptor beta chains were read from a single sample in a study of shared clonotypes between healthy human individuals. Sequencing was performed with immunoSEQ multiplex PCR; in TCRdb, only in-frame clones are kept and a portion is missing. The table has fewer than 850,000 clones, about 78% seen once. The sample was memory CD4+ T cells sorted from blood. The receptors originated from a woman in her twenties or thirties in good health. CDR3s include the opening cysteine and the closing phenylalanine or tryptophan. The D gene is left open where the match is weak. Clone size is given for some rows only: seen once, a few or many times, or a class if the clone is expanded.

d_call,j_call,v_call,clone_size,cdr3_nt,cdr3_aa
-,TRBJ1-1,TRBV28,-,TGTGCCAGCACAGAAATGAACACTGAAGCTTTCTTT,CASTEMNTEAFF
-,TRBJ1-2,TRBV28,-,TGTGCCAGCAGCTCCTCCTATGGCTACACCTTC,CASSSSYGYTF
-,TRBJ2-7,TRBV18,-,TGTGCCAGCTCACCACAGGACCCTTCGGTGGAAGAGCAGTACTTC,CASSPQDPSVEEQYF
TRBD1,TRBJ2-3,TRBV5-1,-,TGCGCCAGCAGCTCAATAACCGGACAGGGTGCAGATACGCAGTATTTT,CASSSITGQGADTQYF
TRBD2,TRBJ2-5,TRBV11-2,-,TGTGCCAGCAGCCAAGGTTCCGGGACTCGGGGGGAAGAGACCCAGTACTTC,CASSQGSGTRGEETQYF
TRBD1,TRBJ2-2,TRBV7-6,-,TGTGCCAGCAGCTTAGGCCCAACAGGGGTTCCAACCGGGGAGCTGTTTTTT,CASSLGPTGVPTGELFF
-,TRBJ2-3,TRBV7-2,once,TGTGCCAGCAGCATCCCCCCCGACCGAGATACGCAGTATTTT,CASSIPPDRDTQYF
-,TRBJ2-1,TRBV11-2,-,TGTGCCAGCAGCTTAGGGGTTTACAATGAGCAGTTCTTC,CASSLGVYNEQFF
-,TRBJ2-3,TRBV18,-,TGTGCCAGCTCACCTTCTCGGAGCACAGATACGCAGTATTTT,CASSPSRSTDTQYF
-,TRBJ1-5,TRBV6-6,-,TGTGCCAGCAGTTCCAACCGGATTCAGCCCCAGCATTTT,CASSSNRIQPQHF
-,TRBJ1-2,TRBV7-9,few,TGTGCCAGCAGCTTATTGGCAGAAGGCTACACCTTC,CASSLLAEGYTF
-,TRBJ1-5,TRBV28,-,TGTGCCAGCAGTCCGCCGGACAACCAGCCCCAGCATTTT,CASSPPDNQPQHF
TRBD1,TRBJ1-5,TRBV12-5,-,TGTGCTAGTGGTCCCGGACAGGGCAATCAGCCCCAGCATTTT,CASGPGQGNQPQHF
TRBD1,TRBJ1-1,TRBV19,few,TGTGCCAGTAGTTTCAGGGGGATCACTGAAGCTTTCTTT,CASSFRGITEAFF
TRBD2,TRBJ2-1,TRBV6-1,-,TGTGCCAGCAGTGCTGAACTAGCGGGGGCCTACAATGAGCAGTTCTTC,CASSAELAGAYNEQFF
TRBD2,TRBJ2-1,TRBV27,-,TGTGCCAGCCAACGGGAGGGCAGTGAGCAGTTCTTC,CASQREGSEQFF
-,TRBJ2-2,TRBV5-1,-,TGCGCCAGCAGCTTGGACTTGACCGGGGAGCTGTTTTTT,CASSLDLTGELFF
-,TRBJ1-1,TRBV7-9,-,TGTGCCAGTCGAGAGGGACGGATGAACACTGAAGCTTTCTTT,CASREGRMNTEAFF
TRBD1,TRBJ1-5,TRBV19,once,TGTGCCAGTGGGGGGATTCTCGGGACAGGGGAAACTCAGCCCCAGCATTTT,CASGGILGTGETQPQHF
-,TRBJ1-2,TRBV7-3,-,TGTGCCAGCAGCCCAACAACAGGAAACTATGGCTACACCTTC,CASSPTTGNYGYTF
-,TRBJ2-7,TRBV14,-,TGTGCCAGCAGCCCCGATGGTTATTTCGGATACGAGCAGTACTTC,CASSPDGYFGYEQYF
-,TRBJ2-1,TRBV5-4,-,TGTGCCAGCAGCCCTACCAGCACCTACAATGAGCAGTTCTTC,CASSPTSTYNEQFF
TRBD2,TRBJ2-3,TRBV19,-,TGTGCCAGTAGTCCCCGTGCTAGCGGGACGACAGATACGCAGTATTTT,CASSPRASGTTDTQYF
TRBD2,TRBJ2-5,TRBV18,many,TGTGCCAGCTCACCAGTAGCGGGAGTGGGAGAGACCCAGTACTTC,CASSPVAGVGETQYF
-,TRBJ2-7,TRBV5-8,few,TGTGCCAGCAGCTTGGCCCACGAGCAGTACTTC,CASSLAHEQYF
-,TRBJ2-1,TRBV28,-,TGTGCCAGCAGTCCCCCCCGGGGAACTGCCTACAATGAGCAGTTCTTC,CASSPPRGTAYNEQFF
-,TRBJ2-7,TRBV6-1,few,TGTGCCAGCAGTCAAGGCCACGAGCAGTACTTC,CASSQGHEQYF